These T cell receptor beta chains were read from a single sample in a study of blood T cells in healthy people across ages. TCRdb re-called the 5' RACE reads with MiXCR, one entry per CDR3 protein. The sample includes roughly 900,000 distinct CDR3 sequences, 25% to 35% of them seen just once. Sequencing was carried out using blood. Source of these receptors: a woman over 75 in good health. Both conserved end residues are part of each CDR3. D genes are given only for firm matches. Only some rows state a clone size, as once, few, many or a class for expanded clones.

>15|.|TRBV6-6|TRBJ1-1|.
TGTGCCAGCAGTTATACTTGGGGCCCGAACACTGAAGCTTTCTTT
CASSYTWGPNTEAFF
>15|many|TRBV20-1|TRBJ2-1|TRBD1
TGCAGTGCACCTGACAGGGGGTACTCCTACAATGAGCAGTTCTTC
CSAPDRGYSYNEQFF
>16|.|TRBV11-2|TRBJ2-3|.
TGTGCCAGCAGCTTAGATCGCTACGGGAGCACAGATACGCAGTATTTT
CASSLDRYGSTDTQYF
>18|.|TRBV7-9|TRBJ1-3|.
TGTGCCAGCAGCTTATGGCGACAGAACATATACTCTGGAAACACCATATATTTT
CASSLWRQNIYSGNTIYF
>13|many|TRBV12-3/TRBV12-4|TRBJ1-2|TRBD1
TGTGCCAGCACCAGACAGGGTAACTATGGCTACACCTTC
CASTRQGNYGYTF
>13|many|TRBV7-2|TRBJ2-5|.
TGTGCCAGCAGCTTTTCAGTCGAAGAGACCCAGTACTTC
CASSFSVEETQYF
>14|many|TRBV18|TRBJ2-5|TRBD1
TGTGCCAGCTCACCACCGGGACAGCAAGAGACCCAGTACTTC
CASSPPGQQETQYF
>15|few|TRBV5-6|TRBJ2-2|.
TGTGCCAGCAGCTTCGGAGTAGCCACCACCGGGGAGCTGTTTTTT
CASSFGVATTGELFF
>14|many|TRBV3-1|TRBJ2-1|.
TGTGCCAGCAGCCAAGATTTGGGTAGATGGGAGCAGTTCTTC
CASSQDLGRWEQFF
>12|.|TRBV29-1|TRBJ1-2|.
TGCAGCGTTGAAGAGGGGGGAGTAGTGCGCACCTTC
CSVEEGGVVRTF
>13|.|TRBV20-1|TRBJ1-1|.
TGCAGTGCTACATTCCAGGGAAATACTGAAGCTTTCTTT
CSATFQGNTEAFF
>16|.|TRBV20-1|TRBJ1-3|.
TGCAGTGCTAGAGATCCCAGTCGCACGGACGGAAACACCATATATTTT
CSARDPSRTDGNTIYF
>15|.|TRBV7-2|TRBJ1-1|.
TGTGCCAGCAGCTTCGCCAGGGCTTTGAACACTGAAGCTTTCTTT
CASSFARALNTEAFF
>15|many|TRBV7-2|TRBJ2-7|.
TGTGCCAGCAGCTTTCGCCTTCCGGTTTCGAACGAGCAGTACTTC
CASSFRLPVSNEQYF
>10|.|TRBV29-1|TRBJ2-1|.
TGCAGCGTGATAAGCGTAGACCGGTTCTTC
CSVISVDRFF
>15|.|TRBV6-2/TRBV6-3|TRBJ2-5|.
TGTGTCAGCATTAAGGAACAGGGAGAATGGGATGAGCAGTACTTC
CVSIKEQGEWDEQYF
>13|many|TRBV7-2|TRBJ2-3|.
TGTGCCAGCAGCTTCGTGGGGCGGGATACGCAGTATTTT
CASSFVGRDTQYF
>14|few|TRBV29-1|TRBJ2-1|TRBD2
TGCAGCGTTGCGGGGCTAGCGGCCCCCAGGGAGCAGTTCTTC
CSVAGLAAPREQFF
>14|few|TRBV28|TRBJ1-1|.
TGTGCCAGCAGATCTAGACAGTCGAACACTGAAGCTTTCTTT
CASRSRQSNTEAFF
>16|.|TRBV20-1|TRBJ2-7|TRBD2
TGCAGTGCTCGCACACTAGCGGGGGACTCCTACAATGAGCAGTACTTC
CSARTLAGDSYNEQYF
>13|.|TRBV7-9|TRBJ2-1|.
TGTGCCAGCAGCGGCCCCGGGGGTTATCGGCAGTTCTTC
CASSGPGGYRQFF
>15|many|TRBV27|TRBJ2-3|TRBD1
TGTGCCAGCAGTAACAGGGGGCTTAGCACAGATACGCAGTATTTT
CASSNRGLSTDTQYF
>13|.|TRBV12-3/TRBV12-4|TRBJ1-5|.
TGTGCCAGCGGCAGGGGTAGCAATCAGCCCCAGCATTTT
CASGRGSNQPQHF
>16|.|TRBV5-1|TRBJ2-3|TRBD1
TGCGCCAGCAGCTTCCGGACAGGGGGCATGATAGATACGCGGTATTTT
CASSFRTGGMIDTRYF
>12|.|TRBV29-1|TRBJ1-1|TRBD1
TGCAGCGTGGGGACAGTTCGGACTGAAGCTTTCTTT
CSVGTVRTEAFF
>16|.|TRBV28|TRBJ2-7|TRBD1
TGTGCCAGCAGTCCTTACGGGACAGGGGGCTACTACGAGCAGTACTTC
CASSPYGTGGYYEQYF
>16|once|TRBV9|TRBJ2-2|TRBD2
TGTGCCAGCAGCGTAGCGGCGGGGGGGCCCGCCGGGGAGCTGTTTTTT
CASSVAAGGPAGELFF
>13|many|TRBV6-5|TRBJ2-5|.
TGTGCCAGCAGTTACGGCCAGGCAGAGACCCAGTACTTC
CASSYGQAETQYF
>15|many|TRBV4-1|TRBJ2-5|TRBD1
TGCGCCAGCAGCCAAGTAGGGACAGGGCAAGAGACCCAGTACTTC
CASSQVGTGQETQYF
>13|many|TRBV7-2|TRBJ2-3|.
TGTGCCAGCAGCCCAGGGACTACAGATACGCAGTATTTT
CASSPGTTDTQYF
>11|many|TRBV28|TRBJ1-2|.
TGTGCCAGCGCGATTAACTATGGCTACACCTTC
CASAINYGYTF
>17|.|TRBV9|TRBJ2-2|TRBD1
TGTGCCAGCAGCGTAACGGCGGGACAGGGCCCCACCGGGGAGCTGTTTTTT
CASSVTAGQGPTGELFF
>12|.|TRBV16|TRBJ2-5|.
TGTGCCAGCAACTCAGGAGGGGAGACCCGGTACTTC
CASNSGGETRYF
>14|many|TRBV20-1|TRBJ2-4|.
TGCAGTGCTAGTTCGGGGGCTCCCAAAAACATTCAGTACTTC
CSASSGAPKNIQYF
>16|few|TRBV4-3|TRBJ1-4|.
TGCGCCAGCAGCCAAGATTTGGGCAGGCCCATAGGAAAACTGTTTTTT
CASSQDLGRPIGKLFF
>14|few|TRBV28|TRBJ1-5|.
TGTGCCAGCAGTTCCGGGGGGAAAAATCAGCCCCAGCATTTT
CASSSGGKNQPQHF
>15|many|TRBV6-2/TRBV6-3|TRBJ1-6|.
TGTGCCAGCAGTTACTCCGGACTTTTTAATTCACCCCTCCACTTT
CASSYSGLFNSPLHF
>12|.|TRBV7-2|TRBJ2-4|.
TGTGCCAGCAGCTCTAGTCTCCCTTTTCAGTACTTC
CASSSSLPFQYF
>14|few|TRBV5-1|TRBJ2-6|.
TGCGCCAGCAGCAAACAGGCCCCGGCCAACGTCCTGACTTTC
CASSKQAPANVLTF
>15|.|TRBV12-3/TRBV12-4|TRBJ2-7|.
TGTGCCAGCAGTTTCATGCTGAATCCATCCTACGAGCAGTACTTC
CASSFMLNPSYEQYF
>15|many|TRBV5-1|TRBJ2-1|TRBD2
TGCGCCAGCAGCGTCCGGACTAGCGGGGGGAATGAGCAGTTCTTC
CASSVRTSGGNEQFF
>13|many|TRBV7-2|TRBJ2-5|.
TGTGCCAGCAGCCCCTGGGGGGGCAAGACCCAGTACTTC
CASSPWGGKTQYF
>16|few|TRBV6-1|TRBJ2-3|.
TGTGCCAGCAGTGAAGAGCTCTTAAGTTCCACAGATACGCAGTATTTT
CASSEELLSSTDTQYF
>18|.|TRBV7-9|TRBJ2-6|.
TGTGCCAGCAGCTTAGGGGCCGGGTGGAGCTCTGGGGCCAACGTCCTGACTTTC
CASSLGAGWSSGANVLTF